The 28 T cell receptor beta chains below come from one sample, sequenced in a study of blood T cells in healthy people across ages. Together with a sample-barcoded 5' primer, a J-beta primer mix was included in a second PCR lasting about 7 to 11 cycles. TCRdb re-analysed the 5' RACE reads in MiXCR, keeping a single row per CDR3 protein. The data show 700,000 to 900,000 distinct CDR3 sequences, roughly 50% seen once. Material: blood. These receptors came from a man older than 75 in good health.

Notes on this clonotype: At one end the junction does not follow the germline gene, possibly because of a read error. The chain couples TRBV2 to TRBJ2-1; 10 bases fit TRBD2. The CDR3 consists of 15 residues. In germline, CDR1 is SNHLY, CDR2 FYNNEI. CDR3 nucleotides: TGTACCAGCAGTGAAGCGGGGGGGATCGCGGCTGAGCAGTTCTTC. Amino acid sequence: CTSSEAGGIAAEQFF.

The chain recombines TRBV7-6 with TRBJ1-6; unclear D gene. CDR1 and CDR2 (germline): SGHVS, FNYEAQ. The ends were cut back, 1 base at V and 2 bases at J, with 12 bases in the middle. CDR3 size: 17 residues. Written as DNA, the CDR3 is TGTGCCAGCAGCTTAGTAGGCGGAAAAGCCTATAATTCACCCCTCCACTTT. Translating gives CASSLVGGKAYNSPLHF.

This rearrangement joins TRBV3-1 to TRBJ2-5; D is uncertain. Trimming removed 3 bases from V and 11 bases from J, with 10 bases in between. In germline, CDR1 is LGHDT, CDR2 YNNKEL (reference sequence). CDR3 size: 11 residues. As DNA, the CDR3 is TGTGCCAGCAGCCAGTATAACCAGCAGTACTTC. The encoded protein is CASSQYNQQYF.

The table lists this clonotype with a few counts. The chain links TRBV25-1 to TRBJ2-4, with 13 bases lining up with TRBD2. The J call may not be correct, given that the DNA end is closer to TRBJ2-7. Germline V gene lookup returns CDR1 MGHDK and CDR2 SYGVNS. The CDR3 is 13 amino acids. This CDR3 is CASGLAGVYEQYF. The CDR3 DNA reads TGTGCCAGCGGACTAGCGGGAGTCTACGAGCAGTACTTC.

The CDR3: CASKAPETQYF. The CDR3 DNA reads TGTGCCAGTAAGGCCCCAGAGACCCAGTACTTC. V is TRBV7-3 and J is TRBJ2-5; no firm D call. V lost 9 bases, J lost 4 bases, and 9 bases lay in between. This CDR3 is built from 11 residues. The germline CDR1 and CDR2 sequences are SGHTA and FQGTGA.

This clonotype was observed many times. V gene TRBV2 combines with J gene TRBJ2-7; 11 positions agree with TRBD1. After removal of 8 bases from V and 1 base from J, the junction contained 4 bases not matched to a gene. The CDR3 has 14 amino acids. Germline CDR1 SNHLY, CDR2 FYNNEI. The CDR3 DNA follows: TGTGCCAGCTCCCGGGACAGGGGGTCCTACGAGCAGTACTTC. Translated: CASSRDRGSYEQYF.

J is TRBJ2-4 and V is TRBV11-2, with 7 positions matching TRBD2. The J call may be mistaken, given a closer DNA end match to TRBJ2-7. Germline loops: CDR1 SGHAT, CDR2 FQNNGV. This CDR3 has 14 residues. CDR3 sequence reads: CASSLVRELGEQYF. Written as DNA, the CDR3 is TGTGCCAGCAGCTTAGTGCGGGAGCTAGGCGAGCAGTACTTC.

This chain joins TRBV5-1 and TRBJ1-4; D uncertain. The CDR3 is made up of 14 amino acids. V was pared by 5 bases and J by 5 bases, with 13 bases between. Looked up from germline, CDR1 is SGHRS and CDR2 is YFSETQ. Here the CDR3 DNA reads TGCGCCAGCAGATCAGCCAATGTAAATGAAAAACTGTTTTTT. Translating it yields CASRSANVNEKLFF.

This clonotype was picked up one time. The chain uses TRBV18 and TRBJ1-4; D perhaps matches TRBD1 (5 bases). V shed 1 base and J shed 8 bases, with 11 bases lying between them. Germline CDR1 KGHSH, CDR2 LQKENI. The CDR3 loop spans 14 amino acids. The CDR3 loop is CASSPRLEGEKLFF. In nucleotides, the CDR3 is TGTGCCAGCTCACCACGTTTAGAGGGGGAAAAACTGTTTTTT.

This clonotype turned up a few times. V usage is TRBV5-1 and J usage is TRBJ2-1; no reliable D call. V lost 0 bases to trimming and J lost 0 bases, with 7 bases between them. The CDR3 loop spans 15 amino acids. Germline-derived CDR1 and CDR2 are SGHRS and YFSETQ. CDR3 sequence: CASSLVQHSYNEQFF. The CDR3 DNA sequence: TGCGCCAGCAGCTTGGTCCAGCACTCCTACAATGAGCAGTTCTTC.

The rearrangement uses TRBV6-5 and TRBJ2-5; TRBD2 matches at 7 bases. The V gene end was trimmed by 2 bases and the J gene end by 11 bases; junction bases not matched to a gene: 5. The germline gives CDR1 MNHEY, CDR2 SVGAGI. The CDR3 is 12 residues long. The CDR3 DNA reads TGTGCCAGCAGTTACGTGGGGAGGGAGCAGTACTTC. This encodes CASSYVGREQYF.

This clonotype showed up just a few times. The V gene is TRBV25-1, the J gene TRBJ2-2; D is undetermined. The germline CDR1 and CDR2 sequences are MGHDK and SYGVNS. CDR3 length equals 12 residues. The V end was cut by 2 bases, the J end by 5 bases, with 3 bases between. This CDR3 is CASSERTGELFF. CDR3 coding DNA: TGTGCCAGCAGTGAAAGGACCGGGGAGCTGTTTTTT.

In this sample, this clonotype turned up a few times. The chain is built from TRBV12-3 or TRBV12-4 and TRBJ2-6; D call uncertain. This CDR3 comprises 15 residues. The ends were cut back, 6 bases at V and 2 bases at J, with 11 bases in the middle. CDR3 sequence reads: CASRQLVAGANVLTF. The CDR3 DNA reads TGTGCCAGCAGGCAGTTGGTGGCTGGGGCCAACGTCCTGACTTTC.

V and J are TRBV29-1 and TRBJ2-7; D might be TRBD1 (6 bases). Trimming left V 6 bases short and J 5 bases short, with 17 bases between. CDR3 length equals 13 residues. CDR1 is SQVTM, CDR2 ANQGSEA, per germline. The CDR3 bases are TGCAGCGTCGCAGGGGCCTGGGGAGACGAGCAGTACTTC. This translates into CSVAGAWGDEQYF.

In DNA, the CDR3 is TGTGCCAGCAGCCAAGTTAGCGAGACCGATGAGCAGTTCTTC. It specifies CASSQVSETDEQFF. The chain recombines TRBV3-1 with TRBJ2-1, with D maybe TRBD2 (5 bases). Per germline, CDR1 LGHDT and CDR2 YNNKEL (reference sequence). Trimming shortened V by 1 base and J by 8 bases, and 12 bases separated the two germline ends. The CDR3 length is 14 residues.

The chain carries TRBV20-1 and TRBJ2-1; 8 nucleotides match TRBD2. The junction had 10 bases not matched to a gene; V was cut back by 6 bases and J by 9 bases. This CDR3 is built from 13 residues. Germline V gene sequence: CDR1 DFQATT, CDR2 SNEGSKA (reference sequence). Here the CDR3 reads CSASGSRLGEQFF. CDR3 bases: TGCAGTGCGAGCGGGAGTCGGCTCGGTGAGCAGTTCTTC.

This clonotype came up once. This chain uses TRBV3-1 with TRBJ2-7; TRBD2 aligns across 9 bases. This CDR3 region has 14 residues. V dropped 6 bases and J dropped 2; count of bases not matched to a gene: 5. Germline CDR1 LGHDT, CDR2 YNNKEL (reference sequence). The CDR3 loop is CASRGTSHPYEQYF. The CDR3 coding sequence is TGTGCCAGCAGAGGGACTAGCCATCCCTACGAGCAGTACTTC.

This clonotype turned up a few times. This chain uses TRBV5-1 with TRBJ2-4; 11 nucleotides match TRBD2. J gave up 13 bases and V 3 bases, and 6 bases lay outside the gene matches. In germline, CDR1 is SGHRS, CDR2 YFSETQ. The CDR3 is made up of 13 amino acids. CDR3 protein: CASSYALAGEQYF. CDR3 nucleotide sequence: TGCGCCAGCAGCTATGCACTAGCGGGAGAGCAGTACTTC. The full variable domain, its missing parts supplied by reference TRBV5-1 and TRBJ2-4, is KAGVTQTPRYLIKTRGQQVTLSCSPISGHRSVSWYQQTPGQGLQFLFEYFSETQRNKGNFPGRFSGRQFSNSRSEMNVSTLELGDSALYLCASSYALAGEQYFGAGTRLSVL.

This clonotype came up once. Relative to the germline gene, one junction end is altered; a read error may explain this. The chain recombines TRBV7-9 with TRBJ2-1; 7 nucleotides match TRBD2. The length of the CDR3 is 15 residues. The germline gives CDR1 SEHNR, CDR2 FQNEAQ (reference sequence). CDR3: CASSLASGINNERFF. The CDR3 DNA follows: TGTGCCAGCAGCTTAGCAAGCGGGATAAACAATGAGCGGTTCTTC.

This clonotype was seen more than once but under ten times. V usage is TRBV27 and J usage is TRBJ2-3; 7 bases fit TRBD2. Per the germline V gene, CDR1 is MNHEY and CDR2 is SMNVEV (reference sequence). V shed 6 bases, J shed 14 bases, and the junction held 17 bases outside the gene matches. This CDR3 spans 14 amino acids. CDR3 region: CASRAERDWRYAYF. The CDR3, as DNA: TGTGCCAGCAGAGCGGAGCGGGACTGGAGATACGCGTATTTT.

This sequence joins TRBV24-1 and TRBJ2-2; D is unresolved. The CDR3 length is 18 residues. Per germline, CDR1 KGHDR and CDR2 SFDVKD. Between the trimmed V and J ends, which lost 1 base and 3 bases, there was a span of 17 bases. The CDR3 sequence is CATSDFRTLWRDTGELFF. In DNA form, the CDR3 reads TGTGCCACCAGTGATTTTCGCACCCTCTGGAGAGACACCGGGGAGCTGTTTTTT.

CDR3 sequence reads: CSPGQGDNEQYF. Written as DNA, the CDR3 is TGCAGCCCGGGACAGGGGGATAACGAGCAGTACTTC. V and J are TRBV29-1 and TRBJ2-7; 11 nucleotides line up with TRBD1. CDR1 is SQVTM and CDR2 is ANQGSEA in the germline V gene. Unmatched junction bases numbered 5, after V lost 8 bases and J lost 5 bases. This CDR3 has 12 amino acids.

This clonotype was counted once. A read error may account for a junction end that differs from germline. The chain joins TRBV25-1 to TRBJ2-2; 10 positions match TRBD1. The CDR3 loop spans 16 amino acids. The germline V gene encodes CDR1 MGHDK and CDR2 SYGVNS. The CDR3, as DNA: TGTGCCAGCAGTGAAATCGGGACAGGGGTTACCGGGGAACTGTTTTTT. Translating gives CASSEIGTGVTGELFF.

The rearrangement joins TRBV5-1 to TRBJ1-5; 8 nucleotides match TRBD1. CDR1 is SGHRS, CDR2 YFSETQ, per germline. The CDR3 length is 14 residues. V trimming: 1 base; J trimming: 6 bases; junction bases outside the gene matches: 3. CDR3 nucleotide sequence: TGCGCCAGCAGCTTGACAGGGGGATCTCAGCCCCAGCATTTT. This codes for CASSLTGGSQPQHF.

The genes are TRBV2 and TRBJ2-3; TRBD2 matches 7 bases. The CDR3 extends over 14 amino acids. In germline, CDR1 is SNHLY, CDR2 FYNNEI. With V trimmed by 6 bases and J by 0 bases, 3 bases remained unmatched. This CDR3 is CASRLSGSTDTQYF. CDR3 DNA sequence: TGTGCCAGCAGACTTAGCGGGAGCACAGATACGCAGTATTTT.

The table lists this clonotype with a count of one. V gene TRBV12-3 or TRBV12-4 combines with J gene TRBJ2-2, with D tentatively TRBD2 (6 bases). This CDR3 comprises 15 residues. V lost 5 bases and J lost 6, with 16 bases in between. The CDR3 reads CASSLRDSRSGELFF. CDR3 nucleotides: TGTGCCAGCAGTCTCCGGGACTCGAGGTCCGGGGAGCTGTTTTTT.

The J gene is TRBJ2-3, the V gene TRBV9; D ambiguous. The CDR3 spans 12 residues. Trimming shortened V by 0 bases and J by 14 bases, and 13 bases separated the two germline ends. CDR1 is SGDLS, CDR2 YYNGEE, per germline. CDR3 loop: CASSVDGRNAYF. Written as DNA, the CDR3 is TGTGCCAGCAGCGTAGATGGCAGGAACGCGTATTTT.

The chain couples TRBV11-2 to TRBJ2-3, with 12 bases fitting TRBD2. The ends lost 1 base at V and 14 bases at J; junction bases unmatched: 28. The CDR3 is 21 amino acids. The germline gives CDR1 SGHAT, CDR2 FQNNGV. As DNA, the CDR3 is TGTGCCAGCAGCTTAGTTCCTCCAGCGCTACCGGGACTAGCGGGTCACAGATACGCGTATTTT. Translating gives CASSLVPPALPGLAGHRYAYF.